This TCR beta chain was documented in a study of blood T cell repertoires in COVID-19 (dated by TCRdb to 2020 to 2022). Background for the entire study: Samples covering the acute and convalescent phases of COVID-19 were provided by collaborators in the United States, Italy and Spain. Samples were obtained from the ongoing ImmuneRACE study (first 160 participants) and from about 1,300 subjects provided by 6 global collaborators. A de-identified subject ID, COVID-19 status, age in years and sex were almost always included in the sample metadata. Subjects who had been exposed to COVID-19, were actively infected with it, or had recovered from it provided the deeply sampled blood TCRbeta repertoires that made up the dataset. HLA class I and class II types, where available, came from metadata supplied by the sample provider rather than from assay-based typing. The prospective study material was composed of cDNA or gDNA derived from T cells, B-cell-depleted T cells, or PBMCs. The repertoires were released in a freely available public database meant as a resource for research on the immune response to SARS-CoV-2.

As to this clone: Its antigen specificity is not known. The sample holds no much larger clone one base away, and base qualities are not on file.

In Seattle, one collaborating source enrolled patients while the infection was active and tracked those patients longitudinally over the course of disease. Collaborating institutions collected whole blood in K2EDTA tubes following their own protocols. For TCRbeta analysis, collaborators shipped samples as frozen whole blood, isolated PBMCs, or DNA extracted from either of those sample types. V loses 0 bases, J loses 7 bases, and the germline ends lie 15 bases apart. The germline V gene gives CDR1 as MNHEY and CDR2 as SVGAGI. Including the terminal cysteine and phenylalanine, the CDR3 comprises 15 residues. The DNA shown is the 45-base CDR3, in frame from base 1. General findings and caveats noted by the study authors: The quantity of clinical and demographic metadata differed by source and by participant and was supplied without curation.

TCRbeta CDR3 regions were amplified from genomic DNA using the immunoSEQ Assay, a bias-controlled multiplex PCR. As for the original processing: Within the assay, amplification of reference gene primers was used to estimate how many nucleated cells each sample contained. To quantify the absolute abundance of each unique TCRbeta CDR3 rearrangement, sequence reads were collapsed and filtered. For each sample, productive Simpson clonality was calculated as the square root of Simpson's diversity index over productive rearrangements. TCRdb obtained this table from immuneACCESS and retained in-frame rearrangements with V and J assigned. These tables miss some clones; where compared with another copy, unresolved V genes account for less than half of the shortfall, and the remainder is unexplained. That table supplies the V and J calls and clone size; D and trimming were determined from the DNA. The sample yields around 310,000 clones; around 87% were counted once. Together, the top ten hold around 0.97% of the sample.

The clonotype comes from a woman between 40 and 50 years old with COVID-19, enrolled during active disease. Sequenced material: peripheral blood. The sequence is built from TRBV6-5 and TRBJ1-2; the D region possibly corresponds to TRBD1 (5 bases align). Here the CDR3 is given as CASSYSLAGKSGYTF. The DNA reads as follows: TGTGCCAGCAGTTACTCCTTGGCAGGGAAAAGTGGCTACACCTTC.